The rows below give T cell receptor beta chains drawn from one sample of a study of T cell changes during pregnancy in multiple sclerosis. Measured with immunoSEQ multiplex PCR; TCRdb has only the in-frame clones, and not every one. The repertoire holds 70,000 to 90,000 clones, with about 90% as singletons. The specimen was PBMCs, collected in the first trimester of pregnancy. These receptor sequences come from a female donor in good health, serving as a control in a pregnancy study. Some clones in this sample may be carry-over from other donors' samples. CDR3s include the opening cysteine and the closing phenylalanine or tryptophan. A D gene is named only where the DNA matches it firmly. Clone size, where shown, is once, few, many, or a class for clones that have expanded.

>NA|TRBJ1-5|TRBV5-1|TRBD1
TGCGCCAGCAGCTTGGCCGGACAGGCAGGACAGCCCCAGCATTTT
CASSLAGQAGQPQHF
>NA|TRBJ1-2|TRBV4-1|NA
TGCGCCAGCAGCCAAGAACCAGGGCTCTATGGCTACACCTTC
CASSQEPGLYGYTF
>once|TRBJ2-3|TRBV9|NA
TGTGCCAGCAGCCCAGGCGGTACTTTCGACAGGGATACGCAGTATTTT
CASSPGGTFDRDTQYF
>once|TRBJ1-2|TRBV28|NA
TGTGCCAGCAGTTTGGGCACGTACTATGGCTACACCTTC
CASSLGTYYGYTF
>NA|TRBJ1-4|TRBV25-1|NA
TGTGCCAGCGAGGGGGGGGAAAAACTGTTTTTT
CASEGGEKLFF
>NA|TRBJ2-1|TRBV7-2|NA
TGTGCCAGCAGCTTAGTGGCCAGCCGGGGAAATGAGCAGTTCTTC
CASSLVASRGNEQFF
>NA|TRBJ2-1|TRBV5-1|TRBD1
TGCGCCAGCAGCTCCGAGACCAGGGGGCTTTCCTACAATGAGCAGTTCTTC
CASSSETRGLSYNEQFF
>NA|TRBJ2-1|TRBV29-1|TRBD2
TGCAGCGTTGGGGGACTAGCGGGGAGTAATGAGCAGTTCTTC
CSVGGLAGSNEQFF
>NA|TRBJ2-7|TRBV28|NA
TGTGCCAGCAGTCCCTCCTTCTCCTACGAGCAGTACTTC
CASSPSFSYEQYF
>NA|TRBJ2-7|TRBV18|TRBD1
TGTGCCAGCTCCCACAGGGGCAACTACGAGCAGTACTTC
CASSHRGNYEQYF
>NA|TRBJ2-1|TRBV5-8|TRBD1
TGTGCCAGCAGCGCGGACAGGGGGCTACGTGGCAATGAGCAGTTCTTC
CASSADRGLRGNEQFF
>NA|TRBJ1-1|TRBV19|TRBD1
TGTGCCAGTAGTCCTCGGGACAGGGGTCCGAACACTGAAGCTTTCTTT
CASSPRDRGPNTEAFF
>NA|TRBJ2-1|TRBV6-5|NA
TGTGCCACCAAACGAGATACAGGGTCCAATGAGCAGTTCTTC
CATKRDTGSNEQFF
>NA|TRBJ1-1|TRBV11-2|TRBD1
TGTGCCAGCAGCTCCCCCAGGGGGGCGAACACTGAAGCTTTCTTT
CASSSPRGANTEAFF
>NA|TRBJ1-5|TRBV7-2|TRBD1
TGTGCCAGCAGCTCCCGGACAGGGGACAATCAGCCCCAGCATTTT
CASSSRTGDNQPQHF